This TCR beta chain emerged from a study of response to subunit inactivated influenza vaccine. Study findings and constraints: It was suggested by the authors that few new T cells are recruited by each seasonal influenza vaccination.

TCRdb reanalysed the RT-PCR reads using MiXCR and keeps one entry per CDR3 protein. The sample shows around 790,000 distinct CDR3 sequences, roughly 20% of them seen only once. Note on this clonotype: As yet, its antigen is unknown.

Germline trimming cut 2 bases from V and 3 bases from J; bases unmatched to any gene: 5. Germline lookup yields CDR1 MNHEY and CDR2 SVGAGI. The CDR3 spans 18 residues. The clonotype comes from a man aged 50-59 years who received an inactivated influenza vaccine. The material was PBMCs from blood, obtained 4 to 6 days after vaccination. The rearrangement uses TRBV6-5 and TRBJ2-2; TRBD2 matches at 14 bases. The CDR3 is CASSYPTSGGAHTGELFF. As DNA, the CDR3 is TGTGCCAGCAGTTACCCGACTAGCGGGGGGGCCCACACCGGGGAGCTGTTTTTT.